The subject of this entry is one T cell receptor beta chain. These data are taken from a study of blood T cell repertoires in COVID-19. Study background: From the United States, Italy and Spain came samples of acute and convalescent COVID-19. Sources were T cells, B-cell-depleted T cells, or PBMCs; the material itself was cDNA or gDNA.

Trimming at V came to 3 bases and at J to 8 bases, leaving 6 bases not matched to a gene. CDR3 length: 14 residues. In germline, CDR1 is SGHTA, CDR2 FQGNSA. In the original workflow: Quantification of nucleated cells was approximated via reference gene primer amplification. Profiling relied on immunoSEQ multiplex PCR, and the TCRdb table lists in-frame clones only, not all of them. V and J calls and clone size are copied from that table; D and trimming were computed from the DNA. The profile covers 80,000 to 95,000 clones, with approximately 87% appearing a single time and about 15% taken by the ten largest.

This receptor was identified in a human donor in a cohort sampled during active COVID-19. The chain employs TRBV7-2 and TRBJ1-4, with 7 bases matching TRBD1. Sequenced sample: peripheral blood. The CDR3 bases are TGTGCCAGCAGCTTGGAGGGGGCGGTAGAAAAACTGTTTTTT. Translating gives CASSLEGAVEKLFF.